The next 10 T cell receptor beta chains were all read from a single sample in a study of human thymus T cells. Assay used: immunoSEQ multiplex PCR; TCRdb lists only in-frame clones, some missing. The sample yields about 60,000 clones, around 94% seen once. Sequences were obtained from blood. The receptor set was obtained from a boy less than two years old with a congenital heart defect but otherwise immunologically healthy.

The chain links TRBV18 to TRBJ2-5; tentative D call: TRBD2 (5 bases). The germline V gene encodes CDR1 KGHSH and CDR2 LQKENI. V was clipped by 3 bases and J by 1 base, with 12 bases between them. CDR3 length: 15 residues. In DNA form, the CDR3 reads TGTGCCAGCTCACCTAGGATAGGGAGCCAAGAGACCCAGTACTTC. Its protein product is CASSPRIGSQETQYF.

The chain carries TRBV30 and TRBJ1-6; 9 positions agree with TRBD1. This CDR3 is built from 14 residues. Germline values: CDR1 GTSNPN, CDR2 SVGIG (reference sequence). With V trimmed by 2 bases and J by 10 bases, 6 bases remained unmatched. CDR3 in amino acids: CAWSRGDRESPLHF. CDR3 nucleotide sequence: TGTGCCTGGAGTCGAGGGGACAGGGAATCACCCCTCCACTTT.

V is TRBV4-2 and J is TRBJ2-7, with TRBD2 matching 8 bases. Germline V lookup: CDR1 LGHNA, CDR2 YNFKEQ. After removal of 2 bases from V and 3 bases from J, the junction contained 30 bases not matched to a gene. The CDR3 spans 23 residues. The CDR3 nucleotides are TGTGCCAGCAGCCAAAGCTGGCTCCCGGGTGCGGGGGGCCTGATAGATACCTTCTACGAGCAGTACTTC. The encoded protein is CASSQSWLPGAGGLIDTFYEQYF.

This clone was observed once. The J gene is TRBJ2-5, the V gene TRBV11-1; the match to TRBD2 covers 14 bases. The V gene's germline CDR1 is SGHAT and CDR2 FQDESV (reference sequence). The V segment lost 5 bases and the J segment 1 base; nucleotides outside the gene matches: 6. The CDR3 is 17 amino acids. DNA of the CDR3: TGTGCCAGCAGCGTTTTAGGGACTAGCGGGGGCCAAGAGACCCAGTACTTC. Its translation is CASSVLGTSGGQETQYF.

The genes are TRBV9 and TRBJ2-3, with D unresolved. Trimming cost V 4 bases and J 2 bases, with 5 bases left between them. The CDR3 contains 12 residues. The germline V gene has CDR1 SGDLS and CDR2 YYNGEE. The CDR3 loop reads CASSLNTDTQYF. As DNA, the CDR3 is TGTGCCAGCAGCCTAAACACAGATACGCAGTATTTT. The entire variable domain, with the rest obtained from reference TRBV9 and TRBJ2-3, is as follows: DSGVTQTPKHLITATGQRVTLRCSPRSGDLSVYWYQQSLDQGLQFLIQYYNGEERAKGNILERFSAQQFPDLHSELNLSSLELGDSALYFCASSLNTDTQYFGPGTRLTVL.

The chain employs TRBV6-5 and TRBJ2-7, with a weak D call TRBD1 (6 bases). Trimming took off 6 bases at V and 3 bases at J, with 12 bases between the two ends. The CDR3 spans 13 residues. The V gene's germline CDR1 is MNHEY and CDR2 SVGAGI. The CDR3 here is CASSRGEGYEQYF. CDR3 bases: TGTGCCAGCAGCAGGGGCGAGGGCTACGAGCAGTACTTC.

In this sample, this clone turned up once. The rearrangement uses TRBV4-1 and TRBJ1-4, with D perhaps TRBD1 (5 bases). Between the trimmed V and J ends, which lost 1 base and 6 bases, there was a span of 15 bases. The V gene's germline CDR1 is MGHRA and CDR2 YSYEKL. This CDR3 region has 16 residues. As DNA, the CDR3 is TGCGCCAGCAGCCAAGTTTCCGGGACCGACTATGAAAAACTGTTTTTT. It specifies CASSQVSGTDYEKLFF.

The CDR3 here is CASSLKEGKNIQYF. CDR3 in DNA: TGCGCCAGCAGCTTGAAGGAGGGTAAAAACATTCAGTACTTC. The chain links TRBV5-1 to TRBJ2-4; possibly TRBD2 for D (6 bases). The CDR3 length is 14 residues. The germline V gene encodes CDR1 SGHRS and CDR2 YFSETQ. Trimming took 1 base from V and 4 from J, leaving 9 bases between them.

The chain links TRBV28 to TRBJ2-1; 7 nucleotides align to TRBD2. Germline CDR1 reads MDHEN; CDR2 reads SYDVKM. The trim removed 4 bases at V and 0 bases at J, leaving 3 bases unmatched. The CDR3 is 15 amino acids. The CDR3 nucleotides read TGTGCCAGCAGTTGGGGGGACTACTCCTACAATGAGCAGTTCTTC. Translation gives CASSWGDYSYNEQFF.

The gene calls are TRBV19 and TRBJ2-7; perhaps TRBD1 as D (5 bases). This CDR3 has 15 residues. The V gene's germline CDR1 is LNHDA and CDR2 SQIVND (reference sequence). V lost 5 bases, J lost 1 base, and 15 bases lay in between. The DNA of the CDR3 is TGTGCCAGTAGTCCCCACTCCGCAGGGTCCTACGAGCAGTACTTC. This sequence encodes CASSPHSAGSYEQYF.